The 18 T cell receptor beta chains presented below share a single source sample, sequenced in a study of blood T cells in healthy people across ages. The use of a sample-barcoded 5' primer and a J-beta primer mix characterized a second PCR of about 7 to 12 cycles. TCRdb reprocessed the 5' RACE reads via MiXCR and lists one record per CDR3 protein. This sample has 550,000 to 750,000 distinct CDR3 sequences; about 21% occur once, and the top ten carry more than 3%. The sample consisted of blood. These receptors were collected from a man in his 70s in good health.

The V call is TRBV5-5, the J call TRBJ2-1; 8 bases fit TRBD2. Germline V CDR1 and CDR2: SGHKS, YYEKEE (reference sequence). This CDR3 region has 14 residues. The trim removed 4 bases at V and 8 bases at J, leaving 8 bases unmatched. The CDR3 DNA is TGTGCCAGCAGCCCCGGCCCCGGGGGGGATGAGCAGTTCTTC. The encoded protein is CASSPGPGGDEQFF.

The chain recombines TRBV12-3 or TRBV12-4 with TRBJ2-2; D is possibly TRBD1 (5 bases). Trimming cost V 10 bases and J 1 base, with 10 bases left between them. CDR3 length: 13 amino acids. Here the CDR3 DNA reads TGTGCCATCGGACACTTGAACACCGGGGAGCTGTTTTTT. It is translated as CAIGHLNTGELFF.

The genes are TRBV5-4 and TRBJ2-7; 9 bases map to TRBD1. The CDR3 contains 16 residues. The germline V gene encodes CDR1 SGHNT and CDR2 YYREEE (reference sequence). J was trimmed by 0 bases and V by 0 bases; bases with no gene match: 4. CDR3 nucleotide sequence: TGTGCCAGCAGCTTGGGGGACAGGGCCAACTCCTACGAGCAGTACTTC. It specifies CASSLGDRANSYEQYF. The full variable domain, completed using reference TRBV5-4 and TRBJ2-7, is ETGVTQSPTHLIKTRGQQVTLRCSSQSGHNTVSWYQQALGQGPQFIFQYYREEENGRGNFPPRFSGLQFPNYSSELNVNALELDDSALYLCASSLGDRANSYEQYFGPGTRLTVT.

The table lists this clonotype with a few counts. The CDR3 region has the DNA TGCGCCAGCAGCTTGAGTTTACTGCCCACAGATACGCAGTATTTT. Protein sequence: CASSLSLLPTDTQYF. J is TRBJ2-3 and V is TRBV5-1; D unclear. The CDR3 has 15 residues. Germline CDR1 SGHRS, CDR2 YFSETQ. V was trimmed by 1 base and J by 2 bases, leaving 11 bases between them. Supplemented by reference TRBV5-1 and TRBJ2-3, the full variable domain reads KAGVTQTPRYLIKTRGQQVTLSCSPISGHRSVSWYQQTPGQGLQFLFEYFSETQRNKGNFPGRFSGRQFSNSRSEMNVSTLELGDSALYLCASSLSLLPTDTQYFGPGTRLTVL.

This clonotype was found a few times. This chain uses TRBV7-9 with TRBJ2-6; 7 bases map to TRBD2. J lost 4 bases, V lost 1 base, and 13 bases had no gene match. Germline V gene data show CDR1 as SEHNR and CDR2 as FQNEAQ (reference sequence). CDR3 size: 19 residues. The CDR3 bases are TGTGCCAGCAGCTTAGTAGGCAGGGAGGGATGGACCGGGGCCAACGTCCTGACTTTC. Translated: CASSLVGREGWTGANVLTF.

This clonotype was counted only a few times. This sequence joins TRBV7-8 and TRBJ2-3; 14 nucleotides line up with TRBD2. After removal of 5 bases from V and 6 bases from J, the junction contained 13 bases not matched to a gene. The CDR3 is 18 residues long. Germline V gene data show CDR1 as SGHVS and CDR2 as FQNEAQ. Written as DNA, the CDR3 is TGTGCCAGCAGCCGAGGGTCGGGGACTAGCGGGAGTCGGGATACGCAGTATTTT. Translated: CASSRGSGTSGSRDTQYF.

The J gene is TRBJ2-7, the V gene TRBV6-5, with a possible D match to TRBD2 (6 bases). CDR1 is MNHEY and CDR2 is SVGAGI in the germline V gene. Between the trimmed V and J ends, which lost 6 bases and 3 bases, there was a span of 15 bases. The CDR3 is 14 amino acids. Written as DNA, the CDR3 is TGTGCCAGCAGCCCTCGGGGGACTGGCTACGAGCAGTACTTC. This sequence encodes CASSPRGTGYEQYF.

V and J are TRBV4-1 and TRBJ2-5, with 12 bases fitting TRBD2. The J call may be wrong; the DNA end is better matched by TRBJ2-1. Per germline, CDR1 MGHRA and CDR2 YSYEKL. The CDR3 sequence is 17 residues long. The DNA of the CDR3 is TGCGCCAGCAGCCAGCGTACCGGGACTAGCGGGTACAATGAGCAGTTCTTC. Encoded protein: CASSQRTGTSGYNEQFF.

This clonotype was observed a few times. The rearrangement links TRBV28 to TRBJ2-7, with 9 bases fitting TRBD2. The DNA end favors TRBJ2-1, so the J call may be wrong. The CDR3 spans 15 residues. Germline V gives CDR1 MDHEN, CDR2 SYDVKM. The CDR3 loop reads CASSIGTSHFDEQFF. The CDR3 coding sequence is TGTGCCAGCAGCATCGGGACTAGCCATTTTGATGAGCAGTTCTTC.

In regard to this clonotype: The junction and the germline gene differ at one end; a read error may be behind it. The chain joins TRBV7-8 to TRBJ2-4, with D tentatively TRBD1 or TRBD2 (6 bases each). The CDR3 has 15 amino acids. Germline V gene lookup returns CDR1 SGHVS and CDR2 FQNEAQ. The CDR3 region is CASSPIWGAKNIQHF. Written as DNA, the CDR3 is TGTGCCAGCAGCCCCATTTGGGGGGCCAAAAACATTCAGCACTTC.

This chain links TRBV2 with TRBJ1-2; a weak D match, TRBD1 (5 bases). The CDR3 totals 13 residues. Trimming stripped 6 bases from V and 1 base from J, with 9 bases between. The germline V gene encodes CDR1 SNHLY and CDR2 FYNNEI. The CDR3 DNA is TGTGCCAGCAGAGGGACTTTTAACTATGGCTACACCTTC. It codes for CASRGTFNYGYTF.

The rearrangement uses TRBV29-1 and TRBJ2-5; D unclear. The end of the DNA aligns better with TRBJ2-1, so the J call may be wrong. Germline assignment: CDR1 SQVTM and CDR2 ANQGSEA. The CDR3 spans 13 residues. CDR3: CSVGQRGYHEQFF. The CDR3 DNA reads as TGCAGCGTTGGCCAGCGTGGCTATCATGAGCAGTTCTTC.

This clonotype has a handful of counts. The chain links TRBV28 to TRBJ2-5; TRBD2 agrees at 14 bases. With the DNA end fitting TRBJ2-7 better, the J assignment may be wrong. Germline V gives CDR1 MDHEN, CDR2 SYDVKM. The CDR3 runs 15 residues. The CDR3 region is CASSDGLAGGYEQYF. CDR3 nucleotides: TGTGCCAGCAGTGACGGACTAGCGGGAGGCTACGAGCAGTACTTC.

V usage is TRBV20-1 and J usage is TRBJ2-5, with D possibly matching TRBD1 (6 bases). In germline, CDR1 is DFQATT, CDR2 SNEGSKA (reference sequence). V shed 6 bases and J shed 3 bases, with 14 bases lying between them. This CDR3 contains 13 residues. As DNA, the CDR3 is TGCAGTGCCCCGGCCCAGGGGAAAGAGACCCAGTACTTC. It is translated as CSAPAQGKETQYF.

Ten or more counts support this clonotype. The chain is built from TRBV7-8 and TRBJ2-5; D possibly corresponds to TRBD1 (6 bases). There are 14 residues in the CDR3. Between the trimmed V and J ends, which lost 5 bases and 4 bases, there was a span of 14 bases. Germline CDR1 SGHVS, CDR2 FQNEAQ. This chain's CDR3 is CASSHNRVSETQYF. The CDR3 DNA is TGTGCCAGCAGCCATAACAGGGTGTCAGAGACCCAGTACTTC.

The chain combines TRBV6-5 with TRBJ1-1, with 7 bases that match TRBD1. The CDR3 consists of 15 residues. Germline assignment: CDR1 MNHEY and CDR2 SVGAGI. With 6 bases clipped from V and 1 base from J, the junction kept 8 bases outside the gene matches. The CDR3 sequence: CASSPTGTANTEAFF. DNA of the CDR3: TGTGCCAGCAGCCCCACCGGGACAGCGAACACTGAAGCTTTCTTT.

This rearrangement joins TRBV12-3 or TRBV12-4 to TRBJ2-3, with 8 bases aligning to TRBD2. The CDR3 sequence is 20 residues long. With V trimmed by 6 bases and J by 4 bases, 24 bases remained unmatched. CDR3 sequence (DNA): TGTGCCAGCAGGCCCACCCCGGGGACTGGCGGGAGGCAGAGTTCAGATACGCAGTATTTT. Translated: CASRPTPGTGGRQSSDTQYF.

This rearrangement joins TRBV27 to TRBJ2-4; the D gene is possibly TRBD2 (6 bases). The germline gives CDR1 MNHEY, CDR2 SMNVEV (reference sequence). The CDR3 contains 15 residues. V was pared by 5 bases and J by 8 bases, with 19 bases between. In nucleotides, the CDR3 is TGTGCCAGCAGTAGAGGGACGGGGGTACGTCACATTCAGTACTTC. Amino acids: CASSRGTGVRHIQYF.